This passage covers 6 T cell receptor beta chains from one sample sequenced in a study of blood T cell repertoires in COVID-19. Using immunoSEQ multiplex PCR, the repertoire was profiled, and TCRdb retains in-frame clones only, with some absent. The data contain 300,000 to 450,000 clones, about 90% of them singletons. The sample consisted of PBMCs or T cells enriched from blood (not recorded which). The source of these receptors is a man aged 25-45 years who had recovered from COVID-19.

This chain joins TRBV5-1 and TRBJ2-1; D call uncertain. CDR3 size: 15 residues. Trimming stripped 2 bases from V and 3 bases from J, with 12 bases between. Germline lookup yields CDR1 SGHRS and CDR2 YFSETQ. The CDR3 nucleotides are TGCGCCAGCAGCTTCAGAGGAGCCCTCTACAATGAGCAGTTCTTC. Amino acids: CASSFRGALYNEQFF.

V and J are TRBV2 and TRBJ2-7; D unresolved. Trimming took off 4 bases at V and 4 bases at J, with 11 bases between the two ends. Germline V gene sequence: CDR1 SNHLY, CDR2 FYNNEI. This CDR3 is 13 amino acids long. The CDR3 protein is CASSVPGRYEQYF. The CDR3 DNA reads TGTGCCAGCAGTGTCCCAGGCAGGTACGAGCAGTACTTC.

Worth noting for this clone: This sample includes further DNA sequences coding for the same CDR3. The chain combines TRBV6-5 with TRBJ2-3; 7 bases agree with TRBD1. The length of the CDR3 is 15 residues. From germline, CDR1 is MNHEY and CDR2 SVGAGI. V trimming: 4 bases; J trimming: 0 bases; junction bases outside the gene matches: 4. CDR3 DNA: TGTGCCAGCAGTTTAGGACAGGTCAGCACAGATACGCAGTATTTT. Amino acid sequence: CASSLGQVSTDTQYF.

The CDR3 DNA follows: TGTGCCAGCAGCCAAGGAACATCACCGACCTACGAGCAGTACTTC. Translating it yields CASSQGTSPTYEQYF. The chain carries TRBV3-1 (or the pseudogene TRBV3-2) and TRBJ2-7, with D unresolved. Germline lookup yields CDR1 LGHDT and CDR2 YNNKEL (reference sequence). Deletions cut 1 base from V and 2 bases from J, with 12 bases between. The CDR3 contains 15 residues.

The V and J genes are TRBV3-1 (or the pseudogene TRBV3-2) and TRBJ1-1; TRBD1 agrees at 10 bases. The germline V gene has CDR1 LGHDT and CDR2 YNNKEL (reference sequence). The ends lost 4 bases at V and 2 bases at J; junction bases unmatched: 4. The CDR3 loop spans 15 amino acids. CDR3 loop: CASSPRTGGNTEAFF. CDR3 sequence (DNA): TGTGCCAGCAGCCCCCGGACAGGGGGAAACACTGAAGCTTTCTTT.

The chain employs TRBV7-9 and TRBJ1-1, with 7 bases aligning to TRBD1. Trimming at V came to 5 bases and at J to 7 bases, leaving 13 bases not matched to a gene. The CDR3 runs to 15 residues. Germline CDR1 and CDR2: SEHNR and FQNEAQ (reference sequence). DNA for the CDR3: TGTGCCAGCAGCCCCGCTTCCGGGACAGATCTTGAAGCTTTCTTT. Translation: CASSPASGTDLEAFF.